This T cell receptor beta chain was profiled in a study of CD8 T cells in ankylosing spondylitis. With respect to this clonotype: Its antigen remains unidentified.

This CDR3 has 15 amino acids. Notes on the study in general: It was reported that disease-linked clones were significantly enriched in matched ankylosing spondylitis synovial fluid. A motif of fewer than ten highly homologous TCR beta variants was seen as apparently characteristic of ankylosing spondylitis blood.

TCRdb reanalysed the 5' RACE reads using MiXCR and keeps one entry per CDR3 protein. The table has about 310,000 distinct CDR3 sequences, roughly 20% seen once; the top ten hold about 3.7%. This TCR was sampled from a female donor with ankylosing spondylitis or in good health (not recorded which). The rearrangement links TRBV21-1 to TRBJ1-2; TRBD1 is the table's D call and was not checked against the DNA. TRBV21-1 is a recognized pseudogene. The source material was blood, either unsorted or a sorted T cell fraction (not recorded which). CDR3 loop: CASSKAPGLNYGYTF. CDR3 coding DNA: TGTGCCAGCAGCAAAGCGCCAGGGTTAAACTATGGCTACACCTTC.